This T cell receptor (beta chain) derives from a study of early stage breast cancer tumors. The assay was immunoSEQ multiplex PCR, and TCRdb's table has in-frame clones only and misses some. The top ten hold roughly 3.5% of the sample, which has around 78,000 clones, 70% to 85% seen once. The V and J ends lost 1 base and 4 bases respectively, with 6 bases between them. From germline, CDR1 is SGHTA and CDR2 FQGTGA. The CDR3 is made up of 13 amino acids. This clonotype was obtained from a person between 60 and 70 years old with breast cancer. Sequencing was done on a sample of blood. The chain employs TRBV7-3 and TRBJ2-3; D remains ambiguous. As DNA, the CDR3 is TGTGCCAGCAGCTTAATGGCGGCAGATACGCAGTATTTT. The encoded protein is CASSLMAADTQYF.